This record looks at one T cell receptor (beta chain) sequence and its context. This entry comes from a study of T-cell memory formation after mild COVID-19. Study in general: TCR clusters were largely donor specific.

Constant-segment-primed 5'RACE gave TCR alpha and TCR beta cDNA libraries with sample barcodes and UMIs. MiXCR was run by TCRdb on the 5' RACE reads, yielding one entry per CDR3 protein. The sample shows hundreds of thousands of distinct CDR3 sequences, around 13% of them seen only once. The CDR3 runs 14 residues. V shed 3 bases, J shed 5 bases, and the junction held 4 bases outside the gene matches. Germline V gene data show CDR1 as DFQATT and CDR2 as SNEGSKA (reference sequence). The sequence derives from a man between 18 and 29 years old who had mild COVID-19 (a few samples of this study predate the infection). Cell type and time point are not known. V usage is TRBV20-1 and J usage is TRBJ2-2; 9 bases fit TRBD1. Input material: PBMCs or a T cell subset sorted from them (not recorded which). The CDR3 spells CSARGTGWTGELFF. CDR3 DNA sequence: TGCAGTGCTAGGGGGACAGGGTGGACCGGGGAGCTGTTTTTT.